This T cell receptor (beta chain) was recovered during a study of graft-versus-host responses after intestinal transplantation. Study at large: Grafts that recipients had were multivisceral, liver-intestinal, or isolated intestinal transplants. Once they had received anti-thymocyte globulin induction, all recipients took tacrolimus and steroids for around three years. General study points: Some patients had graft-donor T cell macrochimerism, and their allografts showed high graft-versus-host to host-versus-graft clonal ratios. Among circulating GvH clones, peak levels were associated with early post-transplant declines in HvG clones.

This clone was observed a single time. Its target is unknown. Sequencing was performed with immunoSEQ multiplex PCR; in TCRdb, only in-frame clones are kept and a portion is missing. The table records about 25,000 clones, roughly 93% of them present only once. V was pared by 0 bases and J by 7 bases, with 7 bases of the junction left unmatched. The CDR3 totals 16 residues. Germline lookup yields CDR1 SGHRS and CDR2 YFSETQ. Sequencing was performed on PBMCs, taken 18 days after transplant. This receptor was obtained from a human patient who received an intestinal transplant, so some T cells may come from the graft donor. The chain has TRBV5-1 and TRBJ2-2; 9 bases map to TRBD1. The CDR3 DNA follows: TGCGCCAGCAGCTTGGCGGGACAGGGATTTGTCGGGGAGCTGTTTTTT. Translation gives CASSLAGQGFVGELFF.